Shown below are 15 T cell receptor beta chains from a single sample sequenced in a study of blood T cell repertoires in COVID-19. The protocol was immunoSEQ multiplex PCR, while the TCRdb copy is restricted to in-frame clones and leaves out a portion. Of about 80,000 clones in the sample, approximately 90% were seen once. Sequenced: peripheral blood. These receptors came from a woman older than 75 with acute or convalescent COVID-19.

The chain couples TRBV6-5 to TRBJ2-7; 7 bases are a match to TRBD1. CDR1 is MNHEY, CDR2 SVGAGI, per germline. This CDR3 is built from 11 residues. The V gene end was trimmed by 10 bases and the J gene end by 3 bases; junction bases not matched to a gene: 3. The CDR3, as DNA: TGTGCCATCGGGACAGTCTACGAGCAGTACTTC. It codes for CAIGTVYEQYF.

The chain couples TRBV6-2 or TRBV6-3 to TRBJ1-2; the D gene is possibly TRBD1 (6 bases). V dropped 2 bases and J dropped 5 bases, with 15 bases sitting between them. The CDR3 extends over 15 amino acids. Germline V CDR1 and CDR2: MNHEY, SVGEGT. For the CDR3, the DNA is TGTGCCAGCAGTTACGGCTCAGGGGCTCAATATGGCTACACCTTC. Its translation is CASSYGSGAQYGYTF.

V gene TRBV19 combines with J gene TRBJ1-1; TRBD1 aligns across 7 bases. V lost 10 bases, J lost 5 bases, and 22 bases stayed unmatched. From germline, CDR1 is LNHDA and CDR2 SQIVND (reference sequence). The CDR3 length is 17 residues. CDR3 sequence: CATLSTRTDRVRTEAFF. CDR3 sequence (DNA): TGTGCCACCCTTTCGACGAGAACCGACAGGGTGAGGACTGAAGCTTTCTTT. The variable domain in full, completed from reference TRBV19 and TRBJ1-1, reads DGGITQSPKYLFRKEGQNVTLSCEQNLNHDAMYWYRQDPGQGLRLIYYSQIVNDFQKGDIAEGYSVSREKKESFPLTVTSAQKNPTAFYLCATLSTRTDRVRTEAFFGQGTRLTVV.

The chain recombines TRBV18 with TRBJ1-1; weak D call: TRBD1 (6 bases). Looked up from germline, CDR1 is KGHSH and CDR2 is LQKENI. This CDR3 region has 15 residues. V was trimmed by 6 bases and J by 4 bases, leaving 18 bases between them. CDR3 DNA sequence: TGTGCCAGCTCCTACGAGCGACAGGATGGCACTGAAGCTTTCTTT. This translates into CASSYERQDGTEAFF.

The chain links TRBV6-5 to TRBJ2-2; the D is unclear. The CDR3 extends over 13 amino acids. Germline-derived CDR1 and CDR2 are MNHEY and SVGAGI. V was pared by 8 bases and J by 2 bases, with 9 bases between. The CDR3 spells CASGRANTGELFF. CDR3 bases: TGTGCCAGCGGGCGAGCAAACACCGGGGAGCTGTTTTTT.

The V call is TRBV5-1, the J call TRBJ1-4; D not resolved. V was pared by 0 bases and J by 3 bases, with 6 bases between. Germline CDR1 and CDR2: SGHRS and YFSETQ. This CDR3 has 14 residues. The CDR3 protein is CASSLEQANEKLFF. Here the CDR3 DNA reads TGCGCCAGCAGCTTGGAGCAGGCTAATGAAAAACTGTTTTTT.

The chain couples TRBV2 to TRBJ2-3, with 14 bases aligning to TRBD2. V shed 5 bases and J 5 bases; nucleotides not matched to a gene: 6. The CDR3 consists of 16 residues. Germline CDR1 reads SNHLY; CDR2 reads FYNNEI. The CDR3 sequence: CASSPGLAGARDTQYF. CDR3 nucleotide sequence: TGTGCCAGCAGTCCGGGACTAGCGGGAGCTCGAGATACGCAGTATTTT. Using reference TRBV2 and TRBJ2-3 for the parts outside the CDR3, the full variable domain is EPEVTQTPSHQVTQMGQEVILRCVPISNHLYFYWYRQILGQKVEFLVSFYNNEISEKSEIFDDQFSVERPDGSNFTLKIRSTKLEDSAMYFCASSPGLAGARDTQYFGPGTRLTVL.

The V and J genes are TRBV19 and TRBJ1-4; D unclear. CDR1 and CDR2 from the germline V gene are LNHDA and SQIVND (reference sequence). The length of the CDR3 is 17 residues. V was shortened by 5 bases and J by 5 bases, with 21 bases between the two germline ends. Here the CDR3 DNA reads TGTGCCAGTAGTTCATTTTTGCCAGGCAGCGGGAATGAAAAACTGTTTTTT. This gives the protein CASSSFLPGSGNEKLFF.

V is TRBV30 and J is TRBJ2-2, with D possibly matching TRBD1 (5 bases). CDR1 GTSNPN and CDR2 SVGIG come from the germline V gene (reference sequence). This CDR3 is 13 amino acids long. V was trimmed by 0 bases and J by 7 bases, leaving 9 bases between them. The CDR3 reads CAWSVGVYGELFF. The CDR3 coding sequence is TGTGCCTGGAGTGTAGGGGTGTACGGGGAGCTGTTTTTT.

The chain is built from TRBV20-1 and TRBJ1-2, with a possible D match to TRBD1 (6 bases). This CDR3 is 13 amino acids long. Germline V gives CDR1 DFQATT, CDR2 SNEGSKA (reference sequence). The V gene lost 3 bases and the J gene lost 3 bases, with 11 bases spanning the gap. CDR3 loop: CSASADSHYGYTF. Here the CDR3 DNA reads TGCAGTGCTAGTGCGGACAGTCACTATGGCTACACCTTC.

This chain links TRBV19 with TRBJ2-1; TRBD2 is a possible D gene (6 bases). V was clipped by 6 bases and J by 9 bases, with 12 bases between them. The V gene's germline CDR1 is LNHDA and CDR2 SQIVND (reference sequence). This CDR3 region has 12 residues. CDR3 sequence reads: CASRASGGEQFF. CDR3 DNA: TGTGCCAGTAGGGCTTCCGGGGGTGAGCAGTTCTTC.

This clone was seen once. This sequence joins TRBV21-1 and TRBJ1-4. TRBV21-1 is labeled a pseudogene. This CDR3 comprises 13 residues. The CDR3 reads CASSKDGNEKLFF. For the CDR3, the DNA is TGTGCCAGCAGCAAAGACGGTAATGAAAAACTGTTTTTT.

This chain uses TRBV6-6 with TRBJ1-6; no definite D call. The germline V gene has CDR1 MNHNY and CDR2 SVGAGI (reference sequence). With 1 base removed from V and 0 bases from J, the gap between germline ends came to 7 bases. The CDR3 consists of 16 residues. CDR3 in DNA: TGTGCCAGCAGTTACTGGCGGAGCTCCTATAATTCACCCCTCCACTTT. It codes for CASSYWRSSYNSPLHF.

V and J are TRBV5-4 and TRBJ2-1; 8 bases are a match to TRBD1. With 4 bases clipped from V and 3 bases from J, the junction kept 6 bases outside the gene matches. The CDR3 totals 15 residues. CDR1 and CDR2 (germline): SGHNT, YYREEE (reference sequence). The CDR3 region is CASSLSTGDYNEQFF. In nucleotides, the CDR3 is TGTGCCAGCAGCCTATCGACAGGGGACTACAATGAGCAGTTCTTC.

The rearrangement joins TRBV14 to TRBJ1-6; D unclear. The V gene lost 0 bases and the J gene lost 7 bases, with 7 bases spanning the gap. CDR1 is SGHDN, CDR2 FVKESK, per germline. The CDR3 loop spans 14 amino acids. The CDR3 region is CASSQDLSNSPLHF. The CDR3 DNA is TGTGCCAGCAGCCAAGATTTATCGAATTCACCCCTCCACTTT.